These 21 T cell receptor beta chains share one sample of origin, sequenced in a study of control samples from healthy donors and cancer patients. Generated by immunoSEQ multiplex PCR, the TCRdb table keeps only in-frame clones and is missing some. The top ten hold around 2.1% of the sample, which has approximately 86,000 clones, more than 75% seen once. Input material: blood. Receptors originate from a woman in her thirties or forties in good health.

This chain joins TRBV30 and TRBJ2-5; perhaps TRBD1 as D (6 bases). Trimming removed 0 bases at V and 5 bases at J, with 13 bases between. Germline V lookup: CDR1 GTSNPN, CDR2 SVGIG (reference sequence). This CDR3 region has 14 residues. Here the CDR3 reads CAWSVGAGTETQYF. The CDR3 bases are TGTGCCTGGAGTGTGGGGGCGGGTACGGAGACCCAGTACTTC.

This clone occurred once. This chain uses TRBV12-3 or TRBV12-4 with TRBJ2-7, with 8 positions matching TRBD1. V shed 8 bases, J shed 3 bases, and the junction held 6 bases outside the gene matches. The CDR3 extends over 13 amino acids. The CDR3 reads CASCGTGDYEQYF. CDR3 DNA: TGTGCCAGCTGCGGGACAGGAGACTACGAGCAGTACTTC.

The V gene is TRBV11-3, the J gene TRBJ1-2, with D unclear. From germline, CDR1 is SGHNT and CDR2 YENEEA. The CDR3 totals 12 residues. Trimming stripped 3 bases from V and 6 bases from J, with 8 bases between. The CDR3 sequence is CASSFVGNGYTF. CDR3 coding DNA: TGTGCCAGCAGCTTTGTAGGGAATGGCTACACCTTC.

The V and J genes are TRBV9 and TRBJ2-6; D possibly matches TRBD1 or TRBD2 (5 bases each). The CDR3 runs 16 residues. V lost 0 bases and J 4 bases, leaving 11 bases between the germline ends. Germline V gives CDR1 SGDLS, CDR2 YYNGEE. CDR3 DNA sequence: TGTGCCAGCAGCGTAGTTATCGGGGCCGGGGCCAACGTCCTGACTTTC. This encodes CASSVVIGAGANVLTF.

The chain joins TRBV9 to TRBJ1-3; no clear D gene. The CDR3 runs to 18 residues. Trimming cost V 0 bases and J 0 bases, with 16 bases left between them. Germline V lookup: CDR1 SGDLS, CDR2 YYNGEE. CDR3 loop: CASSVAIGGLLSGNTIYF. CDR3 nucleotide sequence: TGTGCCAGCAGCGTAGCTATAGGTGGGCTTCTCTCTGGAAACACCATATATTTT. The entire variable domain, with the rest obtained from reference TRBV9 and TRBJ1-3, is as follows: DSGVTQTPKHLITATGQRVTLRCSPRSGDLSVYWYQQSLDQGLQFLIQYYNGEERAKGNILERFSAQQFPDLHSELNLSSLELGDSALYFCASSVAIGGLLSGNTIYFGEGSWLTVV.

The V gene is TRBV2, the J gene TRBJ1-2, with 9 bases fitting TRBD1. J lost 7 bases, V lost 7 bases, and 13 bases had no gene match. The CDR3 runs to 15 residues. The germline CDR1 and CDR2 sequences are SNHLY and FYNNEI. CDR3 loop: CASILTKTGGSGYTF. The CDR3 nucleotides read TGTGCCAGCATCCTGACCAAGACAGGGGGATCTGGCTACACCTTC.

V usage is TRBV2 and J usage is TRBJ1-4, with unresolved D. CDR1 and CDR2 from the germline V gene are SNHLY and FYNNEI. The CDR3 consists of 11 residues. V lost 4 bases and J lost 8, with 5 bases in between. The CDR3 reads CASSAGEKLFF. For the CDR3, the DNA is TGTGCCAGCAGTGCCGGGGAAAAACTGTTTTTT.

This sequence joins TRBV3-1 (or the pseudogene TRBV3-2) and TRBJ1-1; TRBD1 agrees at 10 bases. The germline V gene encodes CDR1 LGHDT and CDR2 YNNKEL (reference sequence). The CDR3 covers 14 residues. V lost 3 bases, J lost 6 bases, and 4 bases stayed unmatched. The CDR3 region is CASSQTGGPAEAFF. The CDR3 DNA sequence: TGTGCCAGCAGCCAGACAGGGGGCCCAGCTGAAGCTTTCTTT.

In the case of this clone: This specimen includes other DNA sequences encoding the same CDR3. V is TRBV7-2 and J is TRBJ2-3; D unclear. V gave up 3 bases and J gave up 10 bases, with 11 bases separating them. This CDR3 has 12 residues. Germline CDR1 and CDR2: SGHTA and FQGNSA. The CDR3 DNA reads as TGTGCCAGCAGCTTGGACCTCGCCTCGCAGTATTTT. It codes for CASSLDLASQYF.

V is TRBV7-2 and J is TRBJ2-1; 8 nucleotides line up with TRBD1. Germline CDR1 and CDR2: SGHTA and FQGNSA. CDR3 length: 14 amino acids. With V trimmed by 5 bases and J by 7 bases, 7 bases remained unmatched. CDR3 nucleotide sequence: TGTGCCAGCAGCCTGGACAGGGCGAATAATGAGCAGTTCTTC. Translation: CASSLDRANNEQFF. Looking up the rest from reference TRBV7-2 and TRBJ2-1 gives the full variable domain: GAGVSQSPSNKVTEKGKDVELRCDPISGHTALYWYRQSLGQGLEFLIYFQGNSAPDKSGLPSDRFSAERTGGSVSTLTIQRTQQEDSAVYLCASSLDRANNEQFFGPGTRLTVL.

The table lists this clone with a few counts. The chain couples TRBV6-5 to TRBJ2-2; D is ambiguous. The germline V and J ends were trimmed by 6 bases and 1 base, with 9 bases remaining between them. CDR1 is MNHEY, CDR2 SVGAGI, per germline. This CDR3 is 14 amino acids long. This chain's CDR3 is CASRGGWNTGELFF. In nucleotides, the CDR3 is TGTGCCAGCAGGGGTGGTTGGAACACCGGGGAGCTGTTTTTT.

This clone was counted a few times. The chain employs TRBV7-8 and TRBJ2-5, with D hard to call. V was shortened by 1 base and J by 0 bases, with 3 bases between the two germline ends. CDR3 size: 13 residues. CDR1 is SGHVS, CDR2 FQNEAQ, per germline. CDR3 in amino acids: CASSLGHQETQYF. The CDR3 nucleotides read TGTGCCAGCAGCTTAGGACACCAAGAGACCCAGTACTTC.

The chain has TRBV23-1 and TRBJ1-5; maybe TRBD1 (5 bases). TRBV23-1 is an open reading frame whose function is uncertain. This CDR3 region has 15 residues. The germline V and J ends were trimmed by 1 base and 1 base, with 8 bases remaining between them. CDR3 DNA sequence: TGCGCCAGCAGTCAATGGCGGGGGAGCAATCAGCCCCAGCATTTT. Encoded protein: CASSQWRGSNQPQHF.

Note on this clone: Other DNA sequences in the sample encode the same CDR3. The CDR3 loop is CASSPGTGDYEQYF. Written as DNA, the CDR3 is TGTGCCAGCTCCCCGGGGACAGGGGACTACGAGCAGTACTTC. The chain joins TRBV18 to TRBJ2-7, with 10 positions matching TRBD1. The V segment lost 6 bases and the J segment 3 bases; nucleotides outside the gene matches: 5. Germline V gene sequence: CDR1 KGHSH, CDR2 LQKENI. The CDR3 length is 14 residues.

The chain carries TRBV5-4 and TRBJ2-3; 13 bases match TRBD2. V lost 5 bases to trimming and J lost 5 bases; unmatched junction nucleotides: 5. Germline CDR1 and CDR2: SGHNT and YYREEE (reference sequence). The CDR3 has 15 residues. The chain's CDR3 is CASRTSGGSVDTQYF. The CDR3 DNA reads as TGTGCCAGCAGGACTAGCGGGGGGTCCGTAGATACGCAGTATTTT.

A single count supports this clone. This rearrangement joins TRBV5-1 to TRBJ2-3; 10 bases line up with TRBD1. This CDR3 has 20 amino acids. From germline, CDR1 is SGHRS and CDR2 YFSETQ. The ends lost 3 bases at V and 0 bases at J; junction bases unmatched: 16. DNA for the CDR3: TGCGCCAGCAGCTCAATTTACGGACAGGGGGGGACGGTGAGCACAGATACGCAGTATTTT. Translation gives CASSSIYGQGGTVSTDTQYF.

This chain links TRBV25-1 with TRBJ2-7, with 10 bases lining up with TRBD1. The CDR3 is 15 residues long. J lost 2 bases, V lost 6 bases, and 7 bases had no gene match. Germline lookup yields CDR1 MGHDK and CDR2 SYGVNS. CDR3 sequence reads: CASSTRTGGAYEQYF. CDR3 bases: TGTGCCAGCAGCACGCGGACAGGGGGTGCCTACGAGCAGTACTTC.

The chain has TRBV12-5 and TRBJ2-3; D tentatively fits TRBD1 or TRBD2 (6 bases each). Germline CDR1 and CDR2: LGHNT and FRNRAP. V was clipped by 0 bases and J by 7 bases, with 17 bases between them. The CDR3 is 16 amino acids. CDR3 sequence (DNA): TGTGCTAGTGGTTTGGTATTGGGGGCGGGGTTAAATACGCAGTATTTT. It translates to CASGLVLGAGLNTQYF.

The rearrangement joins TRBV12-3 or TRBV12-4 to TRBJ2-1; weak D call: TRBD2 (5 bases). The CDR3 has 12 amino acids. V was trimmed by 8 bases and J by 5 bases, leaving 10 bases between them. CDR3 DNA: TGTGCCAGCCGCGGGTTAGACAATGAGCAGTTCTTC. This translates into CASRGLDNEQFF.

The J gene is TRBJ2-6, the V gene TRBV18; D gene unclear. The CDR3 consists of 15 residues. Germline loops: CDR1 KGHSH, CDR2 LQKENI. V was shortened by 4 bases and J by 0 bases, with 7 bases between the two germline ends. The CDR3 spells CASSLQGSGANVLTF. As DNA, the CDR3 is TGTGCCAGCTCACTACAAGGCTCTGGGGCCAACGTCCTGACTTTC.

The chain links TRBV7-3 to TRBJ2-2; perhaps TRBD1 as D (5 bases). Trimming took 2 bases from V and 6 from J, leaving 7 bases between them. Germline V CDR1 and CDR2: SGHTA, FQGTGA. The CDR3 spans 13 residues. CDR3 coding DNA: TGTGCCAGCAGCTTATTAGGGGCCGGGGAGCTGTTTTTT. It yields the protein CASSLLGAGELFF.